The rows below give T cell receptor beta chains drawn from one sample of a study of T-cell memory formation after mild COVID-19. Each CDR3 protein gets one entry after TCRdb re-called the 5' RACE reads with MiXCR. The profile shows about 350,000 distinct CDR3 sequences, roughly an eighth of them singletons. Sequenced material: PBMCs or a T cell subset sorted from them (not recorded which). These receptors originate from a man aged 18 to 30 who had mild COVID-19 (a few samples of this study predate the infection). Cell type and time point are not known. The CDR3 runs from the conserved cysteine through the conserved F or W. A D gene is named only where the DNA matches it firmly.

d_call: TRBD1; v_call: TRBV6-1; j_call: TRBJ2-7; cdr3_aa: CASSESGTDEQYF
d_call: TRBD1; v_call: TRBV18; j_call: TRBJ1-2; cdr3_aa: CASSPQMITGTEYGYTF
d_call: -; v_call: TRBV6-5; j_call: TRBJ2-4; cdr3_aa: CASSYSRVLGKNIQYF
d_call: -; v_call: TRBV20-1; j_call: TRBJ2-1; cdr3_aa: CSATKPPGTYNEQFF
d_call: -; v_call: TRBV5-1; j_call: TRBJ2-2; cdr3_aa: CASSLDPTGELFF
d_call: -; v_call: TRBV10-3; j_call: TRBJ1-1; cdr3_aa: CAIRGFGPNTEAFF
d_call: TRBD1; v_call: TRBV5-6; j_call: TRBJ2-1; cdr3_aa: CASSPRTGVYNEQFF
d_call: -; v_call: TRBV27; j_call: TRBJ2-3; cdr3_aa: CASGLGWGGRDTQYF
d_call: TRBD2; v_call: TRBV7-6; j_call: TRBJ2-5; cdr3_aa: CASSRRDGSGGRETQYF
d_call: -; v_call: TRBV18; j_call: TRBJ2-1; cdr3_aa: CASSPLRVNNEQFF
d_call: -; v_call: TRBV6-6; j_call: TRBJ1-1; cdr3_aa: CASSPGTANTEAFF
d_call: -; v_call: TRBV20-1; j_call: TRBJ1-5; cdr3_aa: CSASDWDPPQHF
d_call: -; v_call: TRBV5-1; j_call: TRBJ1-3; cdr3_aa: CASSLGSGNTIYF
d_call: -; v_call: TRBV5-1; j_call: TRBJ2-1; cdr3_aa: CASSLVSGYDEQFF
d_call: -; v_call: TRBV2; j_call: TRBJ1-1; cdr3_aa: CASHRDFGTEAFF
d_call: -; v_call: TRBV7-2; j_call: TRBJ2-4; cdr3_aa: CASSPRTGLAKNIQYF
d_call: TRBD1; v_call: TRBV6-6; j_call: TRBJ2-3; cdr3_aa: CASSYSDRGGDTQYF
d_call: -; v_call: TRBV29-1; j_call: TRBJ1-5; cdr3_aa: CSDELRGQPQHF
d_call: -; v_call: TRBV6-2/TRBV6-3; j_call: TRBJ1-6; cdr3_aa: CASTNNSPLHF
d_call: -; v_call: TRBV6-5; j_call: TRBJ1-1; cdr3_aa: CASKTQMNTEAFF
d_call: -; v_call: TRBV20-1; j_call: TRBJ2-1; cdr3_aa: CSARDDLSSYNEQFF
d_call: TRBD2; v_call: TRBV20-1; j_call: TRBJ2-1; cdr3_aa: CSAVQSRTSGPSSYNEQFF
d_call: -; v_call: TRBV6-2/TRBV6-3; j_call: TRBJ2-3; cdr3_aa: CASTRTTSPTDTQYF
d_call: TRBD1; v_call: TRBV11-2; j_call: TRBJ2-5; cdr3_aa: CASSGGQGVWETQYF
d_call: TRBD1; v_call: TRBV28; j_call: TRBJ2-5; cdr3_aa: CASRQGARETQYF
d_call: TRBD1; v_call: TRBV4-1; j_call: TRBJ2-5; cdr3_aa: CASSQVGTGGKETQYF
d_call: -; v_call: TRBV20-1; j_call: TRBJ2-5; cdr3_aa: CSAIFETQYF
d_call: -; v_call: TRBV21-1; j_call: TRBJ1-3; cdr3_aa: CASSTPGQGACGRNTIYF
d_call: -; v_call: TRBV2; j_call: TRBJ2-4; cdr3_aa: CASSEEGNIQYF
d_call: TRBD1; v_call: TRBV7-2; j_call: TRBJ2-7; cdr3_aa: CASSLRSGGARYQYF
d_call: TRBD2; v_call: TRBV5-1; j_call: TRBJ2-2; cdr3_aa: CASSPLGLAGDANTGELFF
d_call: -; v_call: TRBV4-1; j_call: TRBJ2-3; cdr3_aa: CASSQDWIDTQYF
d_call: TRBD1; v_call: TRBV2; j_call: TRBJ2-3; cdr3_aa: CASSLDRGTADTQYF
d_call: -; v_call: TRBV12-3/TRBV12-4; j_call: TRBJ2-6; cdr3_aa: CASSLMWGPLPVLTF
d_call: TRBD1; v_call: TRBV5-1; j_call: TRBJ1-3; cdr3_aa: CASSLAWDSSGNTIYF
d_call: TRBD2; v_call: TRBV20-1; j_call: TRBJ2-1; cdr3_aa: CSAGLAGGLEQFF
d_call: TRBD1; v_call: TRBV24-1; j_call: TRBJ2-1; cdr3_aa: CATSDLGQGVDEQFF
d_call: -; v_call: TRBV7-2; j_call: TRBJ2-5; cdr3_aa: CASSLNGGASAETQYF
d_call: TRBD1; v_call: TRBV4-1; j_call: TRBJ2-2; cdr3_aa: CASGETGVLSNTGELFF
d_call: -; v_call: TRBV10-3; j_call: TRBJ1-2; cdr3_aa: CAISVGSGGHGYTF
d_call: -; v_call: TRBV4-3; j_call: TRBJ2-5; cdr3_aa: CASSGEAWGTQYF
d_call: -; v_call: TRBV7-2; j_call: TRBJ2-5; cdr3_aa: CASSSPPQETQYF
d_call: TRBD1; v_call: TRBV7-7; j_call: TRBJ2-5; cdr3_aa: CASRAQGEETQYF